Here is one T cell receptor beta chain with its context. No antigen is known for it. The data were obtained in a study of T-cell memory formation after mild COVID-19. The junction had 7 bases not matched to a gene; V was cut back by 4 bases and J by 6 bases. Germline assignment: CDR1 SGHRS and CDR2 YFSETQ. CDR3 length: 15 residues. TCRdb re-analysed the 5' RACE reads in MiXCR, keeping a single row per CDR3 protein. The sample yields roughly 600,000 distinct CDR3 sequences, more than 15% seen once. Study-wide points: Specificity for SARS-CoV-2 was not confirmed among the second-wave clones peaking on day 37.

The chain links TRBV5-1 to TRBJ2-3; TRBD2 agrees at 11 bases. The sequence derives from an adult woman who had mild COVID-19 (a few samples of this study predate the infection). Cell type and time point are not known. The sample comprised PBMCs or a T cell subset sorted from them (not recorded which). DNA of the CDR3: TGCGCCAGCAGCGTAGCGGGAGGGCCGTCGGATACGCAGTATTTT. Translating it yields CASSVAGGPSDTQYF.